A selection of T cell receptor beta chains follows, all from one sample in a study of T cell responses to AZD1222 COVID-19 vaccine. Sequencing was performed with immunoSEQ multiplex PCR; in TCRdb, only in-frame clones are kept and a portion is missing. Of roughly 140,000 clones in the sample, just over 90% were seen once. The input for sequencing was peripheral blood, taken 28 days after the second AZD1222 dose. The receptors shown here come from an adult who received the AZD1222 COVID-19 vaccine. Both conserved end residues are part of each CDR3. The D gene is left open where the match is weak. Expanded clones get a size class; other rows say once, few or many, or leave the size out.

d_gene: .
j_gene: TRBJ1-1
abundance: .
v_gene: TRBV5-1
CDR3nt: TGCGCCAGCAGCTTGGCGGTGACAGCCCTGAACACTGAAGCTTTCTTT
CDR3aa: CASSLAVTALNTEAFF

d_gene: .
j_gene: TRBJ1-1
abundance: .
v_gene: TRBV10-3
CDR3nt: TGTGCCATCAGTGATCAGGGCCTGAACACTGAAGCTTTCTTT
CDR3aa: CAISDQGLNTEAFF

d_gene: TRBD2
j_gene: TRBJ2-7
abundance: .
v_gene: TRBV7-8
CDR3nt: TGTGCCAGCAGTTTTGAAGGACTAGCCGACCCCACCGGGGTTTACGAGCAGTACTTC
CDR3aa: CASSFEGLADPTGVYEQYF

d_gene: .
j_gene: TRBJ1-5
abundance: .
v_gene: TRBV9
CDR3nt: TGTGCCAGCAGCGTAGTCCCGCCTAGCAATCAGCCCCAGCATTTT
CDR3aa: CASSVVPPSNQPQHF

d_gene: .
j_gene: TRBJ2-5
abundance: .
v_gene: TRBV7-8
CDR3nt: TGTGCCAGCAGCCCATGGGACGGCTCGGGTACCCAGTACTTC
CDR3aa: CASSPWDGSGTQYF

d_gene: .
j_gene: TRBJ2-1
abundance: .
v_gene: TRBV18
CDR3nt: TGTGCCAGCTCACTGCAAAGGGAACCTGAGCAGTTCTTC
CDR3aa: CASSLQREPEQFF

d_gene: .
j_gene: TRBJ2-2
abundance: .
v_gene: TRBV3-1/TRBV3-2
CDR3nt: TGTGCCAGCAGCCACCTTGGCGGGGAGCTGTTTTTT
CDR3aa: CASSHLGGELFF

d_gene: .
j_gene: TRBJ2-1
abundance: .
v_gene: TRBV5-1
CDR3nt: TGCGCCAGCAGCCCGCGTATCTCCTACAATGAGCAGTTCTTC
CDR3aa: CASSPRISYNEQFF

d_gene: TRBD2
j_gene: TRBJ2-3
abundance: .
v_gene: TRBV4-1
CDR3nt: TGCGCCAGCAGCCAGTCATGGGGGGGGACGAATAGGGGAGATACGCAGTATTTT
CDR3aa: CASSQSWGGTNRGDTQYF

d_gene: .
j_gene: TRBJ2-5
abundance: .
v_gene: TRBV5-1
CDR3nt: TGCGCCAGCAGCTTCGGGACACCCATTCTGGAGACCCAGTACTTC
CDR3aa: CASSFGTPILETQYF

d_gene: TRBD2
j_gene: TRBJ2-1
abundance: .
v_gene: TRBV7-9
CDR3nt: TGTGCCAGCAGCCCAGGGACTAGCGGGAGTAATGAGCAGTTCTTC
CDR3aa: CASSPGTSGSNEQFF

d_gene: .
j_gene: TRBJ2-1
abundance: .
v_gene: TRBV19
CDR3nt: TGTGCCAGTAGTAGGGGAAAAGACTACAATGAGCAGTTCTTC
CDR3aa: CASSRGKDYNEQFF

d_gene: TRBD2
j_gene: TRBJ2-1
abundance: .
v_gene: TRBV29-1
CDR3nt: TGCAGCGTTGCCGGGACTAGCGGGATTTCCTACAATGAGCAGTTCTTC
CDR3aa: CSVAGTSGISYNEQFF

d_gene: TRBD1
j_gene: TRBJ2-1
abundance: .
v_gene: TRBV18
CDR3nt: TGTGCCAGCTCACCACAGGCGGGACAGGGGGCCGGCGAGCAGTTCTTC
CDR3aa: CASSPQAGQGAGEQFF

d_gene: TRBD1
j_gene: TRBJ1-1
abundance: .
v_gene: TRBV2
CDR3nt: TGTGCTCTAACGGGACAGACGAACACTGAAGCTTTCTTT
CDR3aa: CALTGQTNTEAFF

d_gene: .
j_gene: TRBJ2-7
abundance: .
v_gene: TRBV7-9
CDR3nt: TGTGCCAGCAGCTTGGGTGGGTTAATCTACGAGCAGTACTTC
CDR3aa: CASSLGGLIYEQYF

d_gene: .
j_gene: TRBJ1-5
abundance: .
v_gene: TRBV9
CDR3nt: TGTGCCAGCAGCGCCATTCAGCCCCAGCATTTT
CDR3aa: CASSAIQPQHF

d_gene: .
j_gene: TRBJ1-2
abundance: .
v_gene: TRBV12-3/TRBV12-4
CDR3nt: TGTGCCAGCAGTCTTCTCCAGGGTGGGGGCTACACCTTC
CDR3aa: CASSLLQGGGYTF

d_gene: .
j_gene: TRBJ1-1
abundance: .
v_gene: TRBV27
CDR3nt: TGTGCCAGCAGACAACTAAGAATGAACACTGAAGCTTTCTTT
CDR3aa: CASRQLRMNTEAFF

d_gene: TRBD2
j_gene: TRBJ2-1
abundance: .
v_gene: TRBV14
CDR3nt: TGTGCCAGCAGCCAAGATAAGCGGGGGGTCTACAATGAGCAGTTCTTC
CDR3aa: CASSQDKRGVYNEQFF

d_gene: TRBD1
j_gene: TRBJ1-6
abundance: .
v_gene: TRBV5-5
CDR3nt: TGTGCCAGCAGCGCGGACAGGTTGAGCTCCTATAATTCACCCCTCCACTTT
CDR3aa: CASSADRLSSYNSPLHF

d_gene: .
j_gene: TRBJ1-6
abundance: .
v_gene: TRBV7-9
CDR3nt: TGTGCCAGCAGCTTAGGGGCAGGGAGAAATTCACCCCTCCACTTT
CDR3aa: CASSLGAGRNSPLHF

d_gene: .
j_gene: TRBJ1-2
abundance: .
v_gene: TRBV16
CDR3nt: TGTGCCAGCAGCCATGGTCAGGATAACTATGGCTACACCTTC
CDR3aa: CASSHGQDNYGYTF

d_gene: .
j_gene: TRBJ2-1
abundance: .
v_gene: TRBV4-1
CDR3nt: TGCGCCAGCAGCCAAGATCAGAACGGGATTCTCTACAATGAGCAGTTCTTC
CDR3aa: CASSQDQNGILYNEQFF

d_gene: TRBD1
j_gene: TRBJ1-1
abundance: .
v_gene: TRBV9
CDR3nt: TGTGCCAGCAGCGTAGCCGGGACAGGGGACGCTTTCTTT
CDR3aa: CASSVAGTGDAFF

d_gene: .
j_gene: TRBJ1-5
abundance: .
v_gene: TRBV2
CDR3nt: TGTGCCAGCGCCTTTAGGGAGGGCAGCAATCAGCCCCAGCATTTT
CDR3aa: CASAFREGSNQPQHF

d_gene: .
j_gene: TRBJ1-1
abundance: .
v_gene: TRBV29-1
CDR3nt: TGCAGCGTTGAGGTTCAATTTATGAACACTGAAGCTTTCTTT
CDR3aa: CSVEVQFMNTEAFF

d_gene: .
j_gene: TRBJ2-1
abundance: .
v_gene: TRBV30
CDR3nt: TGTGCCGGGAAGGGAAGGCTCCCCTACAATGAGCAGTTCTTC
CDR3aa: CAGKGRLPYNEQFF

d_gene: TRBD1
j_gene: TRBJ2-2
abundance: .
v_gene: TRBV5-1
CDR3nt: TGCGCCAGCAGCTTGGCCGGACAGGGGACCAACACCGGGGAGCTGTTTTTT
CDR3aa: CASSLAGQGTNTGELFF

d_gene: .
j_gene: TRBJ1-1
abundance: .
v_gene: TRBV6-5
CDR3nt: TGTGCCAGCAGTTACTCCGAACAGGGTGGGGACACTGAAGCTTTCTTT
CDR3aa: CASSYSEQGGDTEAFF

d_gene: TRBD2
j_gene: TRBJ2-5
abundance: .
v_gene: TRBV9
CDR3nt: TGTGCCAGCAGCGTAGATGGGACTAGTGAAAAGACCCAGTACTTC
CDR3aa: CASSVDGTSEKTQYF

d_gene: .
j_gene: TRBJ1-5
abundance: .
v_gene: TRBV3-1/TRBV3-2
CDR3nt: TGTGCCAGCAGCCAGCACGTCAATCAGCCCCAGCATTTT
CDR3aa: CASSQHVNQPQHF

d_gene: TRBD1
j_gene: TRBJ2-3
abundance: .
v_gene: TRBV7-9
CDR3nt: TGTGCCAGCAGCTTAGACAGGGGGATAGCTAGCACAGATACGCAGTATTTT
CDR3aa: CASSLDRGIASTDTQYF

d_gene: TRBD1
j_gene: TRBJ1-3
abundance: .
v_gene: TRBV5-1
CDR3nt: TGCGCCAGCAGCAGGACAGGGGTGGTTGGAAACACCATATATTTT
CDR3aa: CASSRTGVVGNTIYF

d_gene: .
j_gene: TRBJ1-5
abundance: .
v_gene: TRBV10-3
CDR3nt: TGTGCCATCTCCGGAGGGAACCAGCCCCAGCATTTT
CDR3aa: CAISGGNQPQHF

d_gene: TRBD1
j_gene: TRBJ1-2
abundance: .
v_gene: TRBV2
CDR3nt: TGTGCCAGCAGTGAGGGGACAGGGAATGGCTACACCTTC
CDR3aa: CASSEGTGNGYTF

d_gene: .
j_gene: TRBJ2-2
abundance: .
v_gene: TRBV5-1
CDR3nt: TGCGCCAGCAGCTTCGGCCAGGCGGGCACCGGGGAGCTGTTTTTT
CDR3aa: CASSFGQAGTGELFF

d_gene: .
j_gene: TRBJ1-1
abundance: .
v_gene: TRBV10-2
CDR3nt: TGCGCCAGCAGTTCAGCGGGGGGAGTGTTGAACACTGAAGCTTTCTTT
CDR3aa: CASSSAGGVLNTEAFF

d_gene: .
j_gene: TRBJ2-7
abundance: .
v_gene: TRBV7-2
CDR3nt: TGTGCCAGCAGCGCATCCAGGTCCTACGAGCAGTACTTC
CDR3aa: CASSASRSYEQYF

d_gene: .
j_gene: TRBJ1-5
abundance: few
v_gene: TRBV18
CDR3nt: TGTGCCAGCTCAAATGCTGTCGCTCAGCCCCAGCATTTT
CDR3aa: CASSNAVAQPQHF